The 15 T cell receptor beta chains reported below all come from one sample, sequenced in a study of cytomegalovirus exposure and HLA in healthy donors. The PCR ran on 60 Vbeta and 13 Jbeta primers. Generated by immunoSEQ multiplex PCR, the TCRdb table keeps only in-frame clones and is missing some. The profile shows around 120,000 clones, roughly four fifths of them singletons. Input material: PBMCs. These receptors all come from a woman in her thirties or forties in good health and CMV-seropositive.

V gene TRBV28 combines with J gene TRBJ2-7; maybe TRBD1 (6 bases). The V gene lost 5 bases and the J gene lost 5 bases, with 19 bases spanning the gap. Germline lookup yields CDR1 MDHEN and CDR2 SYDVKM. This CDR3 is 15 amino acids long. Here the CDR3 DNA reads TGTGCCAGCAGTCAACAGGACAGATTTCTGGACGAGCAGTACTTC. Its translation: CASSQQDRFLDEQYF.

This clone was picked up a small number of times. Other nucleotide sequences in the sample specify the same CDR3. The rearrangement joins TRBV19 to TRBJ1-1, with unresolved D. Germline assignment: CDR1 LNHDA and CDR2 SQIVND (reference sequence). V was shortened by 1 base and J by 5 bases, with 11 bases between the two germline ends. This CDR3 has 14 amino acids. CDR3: CASSIVEGRTEAFF. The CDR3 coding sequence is TGTGCCAGTAGTATAGTTGAGGGTAGGACTGAAGCTTTCTTT. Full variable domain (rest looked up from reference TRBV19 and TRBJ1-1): DGGITQSPKYLFRKEGQNVTLSCEQNLNHDAMYWYRQDPGQGLRLIYYSQIVNDFQKGDIAEGYSVSREKKESFPLTVTSAQKNPTAFYLCASSIVEGRTEAFFGQGTRLTVV.

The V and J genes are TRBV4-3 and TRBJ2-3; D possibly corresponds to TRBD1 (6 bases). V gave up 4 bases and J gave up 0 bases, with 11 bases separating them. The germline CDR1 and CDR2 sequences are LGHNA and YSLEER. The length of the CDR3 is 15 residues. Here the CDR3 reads CASSPRGGSTDTQYF. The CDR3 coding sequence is TGCGCCAGCAGCCCAAGAGGGGGAAGCACAGATACGCAGTATTTT.

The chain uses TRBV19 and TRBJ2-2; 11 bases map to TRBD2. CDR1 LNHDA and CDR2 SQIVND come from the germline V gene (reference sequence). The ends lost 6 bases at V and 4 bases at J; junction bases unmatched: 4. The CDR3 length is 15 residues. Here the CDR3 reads CASRILAGVTGELFF. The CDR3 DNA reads TGTGCCAGTAGAATACTAGCGGGGGTCACCGGGGAGCTGTTTTTT.

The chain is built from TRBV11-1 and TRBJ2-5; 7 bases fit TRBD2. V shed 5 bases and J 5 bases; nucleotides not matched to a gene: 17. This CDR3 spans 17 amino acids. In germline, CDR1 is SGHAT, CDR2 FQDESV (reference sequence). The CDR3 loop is CASSPPFLVGGLETQYF. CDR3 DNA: TGTGCCAGCAGCCCCCCCTTTCTCGTGGGAGGGCTGGAGACCCAGTACTTC.

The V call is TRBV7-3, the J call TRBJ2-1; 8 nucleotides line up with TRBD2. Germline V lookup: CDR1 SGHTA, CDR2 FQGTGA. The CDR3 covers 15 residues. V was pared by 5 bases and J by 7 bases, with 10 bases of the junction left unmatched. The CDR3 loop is CASSPPGGGWNEQFF. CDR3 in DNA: TGTGCCAGCAGCCCCCCCGGGGGGGGGTGGAATGAGCAGTTCTTC.

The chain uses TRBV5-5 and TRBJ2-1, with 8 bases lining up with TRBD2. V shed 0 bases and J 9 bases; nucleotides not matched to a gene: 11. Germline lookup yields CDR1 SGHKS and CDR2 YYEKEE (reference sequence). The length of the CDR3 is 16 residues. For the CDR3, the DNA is TGTGCCAGCAGCTTGGTCGGCGGACGGGGGGGAAGTGAGCAGTTCTTC. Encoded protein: CASSLVGGRGGSEQFF.

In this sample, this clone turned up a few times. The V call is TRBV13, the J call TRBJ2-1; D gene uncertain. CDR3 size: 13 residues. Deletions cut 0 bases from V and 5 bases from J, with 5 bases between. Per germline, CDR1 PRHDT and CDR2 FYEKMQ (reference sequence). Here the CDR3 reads CASSLGRDNEQFF. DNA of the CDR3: TGTGCCAGCAGCTTAGGACGGGACAATGAGCAGTTCTTC.

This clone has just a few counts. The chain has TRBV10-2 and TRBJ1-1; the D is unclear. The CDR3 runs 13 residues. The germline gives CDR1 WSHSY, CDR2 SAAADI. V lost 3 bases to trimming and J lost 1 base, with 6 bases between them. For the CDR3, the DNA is TGCGCCAGCAGTGAATGGGCGAACACTGAAGCTTTCTTT. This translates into CASSEWANTEAFF.

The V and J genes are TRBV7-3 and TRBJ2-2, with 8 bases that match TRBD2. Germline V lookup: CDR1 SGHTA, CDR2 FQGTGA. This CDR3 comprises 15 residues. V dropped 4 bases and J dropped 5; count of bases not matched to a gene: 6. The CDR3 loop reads CASSSGGPWTGELFF. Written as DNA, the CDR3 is TGTGCCAGCAGCTCGGGGGGGCCATGGACCGGGGAGCTGTTTTTT.

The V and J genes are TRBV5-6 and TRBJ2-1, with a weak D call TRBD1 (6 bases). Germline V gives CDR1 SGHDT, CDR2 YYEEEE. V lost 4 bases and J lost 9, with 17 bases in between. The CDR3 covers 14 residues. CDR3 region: CASSGLQGSAEQFF. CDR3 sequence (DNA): TGTGCCAGCAGCGGGTTACAGGGTTCGGCTGAGCAGTTCTTC.

The CDR3 region has the DNA TGTGCCAGCAGAGCGGGGCAGGAGACCCAGTACTTC. Amino acid sequence: CASRAGQETQYF. The V gene is TRBV25-1, the J gene TRBJ2-5; 7 bases are shared with TRBD2. The germline CDR1 and CDR2 sequences are MGHDK and SYGVNS. The CDR3 contains 12 residues. With V trimmed by 6 bases and J by 5 bases, 3 bases remained unmatched.

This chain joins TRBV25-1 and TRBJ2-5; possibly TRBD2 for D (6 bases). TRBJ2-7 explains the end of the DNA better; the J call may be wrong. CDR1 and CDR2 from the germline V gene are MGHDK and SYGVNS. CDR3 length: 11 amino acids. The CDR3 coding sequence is TGTGCCATCGGGAGTTCCTACGAGCAGTACTTC. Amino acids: CAIGSSYEQYF.

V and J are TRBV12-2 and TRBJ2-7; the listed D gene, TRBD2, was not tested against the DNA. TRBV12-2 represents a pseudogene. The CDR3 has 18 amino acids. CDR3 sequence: CASRLSPGGGGYPYEQYF. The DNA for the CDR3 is TGTGCAAGTCGCTTATCACCGGGGGGGGGAGGGTATCCCTACGAGCAGTACTTC.

The CDR3 nucleotides read TGCGCCAGCAGCCAATCAGGCTATGGCTACACCTTC. Amino acids: CASSQSGYGYTF. This chain links TRBV4-3 with TRBJ1-2; D gene uncertain. This CDR3 is built from 12 residues. The V end lost 2 bases, the J end lost 4 bases, and 5 bases lay between the germline ends. Germline lookup yields CDR1 LGHNA and CDR2 YSLEER.